This T cell receptor beta chain was captured in a study of cytomegalovirus exposure and HLA in healthy donors. At the level of the study: The Caucasian-associated ancestry cluster contained 81% of the approximately 400 genotyped donors. Overall study findings and caveats: Cytomegalovirus association was assigned to more than 150 TCR beta chains. Some V segments, TRBV6-2 and TRBV6-3 among them, were indistinguishable and were therefore excluded.

The CDR3 is 13 residues long. The ends were cut back, 6 bases at V and 8 bases at J, with 16 bases in the middle. CDR1 MNHNS and CDR2 SASEGT come from the germline V gene. This PCR relied on a set of 60 Vbeta primers and 13 Jbeta primers. Repertoires were generated with immunoSEQ multiplex PCR, while TCRdb's copy carries only in-frame clones and drops some. The sample carries 110,000 or so clones, approximately 8% recorded once. About this clone itself: Its specificity is not known.

The clonotype originates from a woman between 40 and 55 years old in good health and CMV-seropositive. The source material was PBMCs. This chain joins TRBV6-1 and TRBJ1-2; D gene ambiguous. CDR3 sequence: CASSPTRGRGYTF. The CDR3 DNA sequence: TGTGCCAGCAGCCCGACGCGCGGTCGGGGCTACACCTTC.